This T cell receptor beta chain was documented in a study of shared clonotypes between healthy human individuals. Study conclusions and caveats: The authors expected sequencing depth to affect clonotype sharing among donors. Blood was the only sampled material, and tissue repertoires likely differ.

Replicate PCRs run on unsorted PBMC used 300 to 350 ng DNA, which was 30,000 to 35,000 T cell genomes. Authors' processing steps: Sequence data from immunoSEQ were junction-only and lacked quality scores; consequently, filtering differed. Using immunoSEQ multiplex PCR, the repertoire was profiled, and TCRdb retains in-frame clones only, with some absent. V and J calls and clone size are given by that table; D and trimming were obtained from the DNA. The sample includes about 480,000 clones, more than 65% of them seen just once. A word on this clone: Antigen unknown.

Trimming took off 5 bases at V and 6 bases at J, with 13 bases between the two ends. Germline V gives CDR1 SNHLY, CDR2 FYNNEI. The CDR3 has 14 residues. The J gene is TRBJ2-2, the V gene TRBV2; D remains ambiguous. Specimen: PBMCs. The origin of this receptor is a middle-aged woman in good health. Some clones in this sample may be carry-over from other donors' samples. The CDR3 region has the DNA TGTGCCAGCAGTTTTAACGAGATTTCCGGGGAGCTGTTTTTT. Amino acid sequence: CASSFNEISGELFF.